In its sample, the clone carrying this TCR beta chain was seen a few times. As yet, its antigen is unknown. Using immunoSEQ multiplex PCR, the repertoire was profiled, and TCRdb retains in-frame clones only, with some absent. The data show tens of thousands of clones, roughly 30% seen once. With V trimmed by 3 bases and J by 4 bases, 11 bases remained unmatched. The CDR3 extends over 15 amino acids. Germline CDR1 reads SQVTM; CDR2 reads ANQGSEA. This entry comes from a study of tumour-infiltrating T cells in Burkitt lymphoma. Study-level background: This cohort included all epidemiological subtypes of Burkitt lymphoma. Survival, overall and progression-free, tracked with productive clonality.

Study-wide points: Several public clonotypes recurred in numerous Burkitt lymphoma patients.

The receptor was derived from a human donor with Burkitt lymphoma. V usage is TRBV29-1 and J usage is TRBJ2-5, with 7 bases matching TRBD1. The sequenced material came from tumor tissue. CDR3 nucleotides: TGCAGCGTTGAGAGGATACAGGGGCGCGGAGAGACCCAGTACTTC. Encoded protein: CSVERIQGRGETQYF.